This TCR beta chain derives from a study of early T cells in non-severe SARS-CoV-2 infection. Study-wide context: Chains from this unsorted whole-blood bulk RNA could not be paired. Broader study findings: Anti-spike CD8 responses were favored in VDJdb matching, and private and CD4 specificities were missed.

J gave up 3 bases and V 4 bases, and 2 bases lay outside the gene matches. CDR3 length: 13 amino acids. Germline CDR1 reads ENHRY; CDR2 reads SYGVKD. This clonotype was counted at least ten times. Its specificity is not known. TCRdb ran MiXCR on the 5' RACE reads and lists one entry per CDR3 protein. The repertoire holds about 28,000 distinct CDR3 sequences, with 6% to 7.5% as singletons. V is TRBV10-3 and J is TRBJ1-1; 7 bases are shared with TRBD1. The material sequenced was whole blood, taken at baseline. The source is an adult who was a healthcare worker with PCR-confirmed SARS-CoV-2 infection or an uninfected control (not recorded which). Written as DNA, the CDR3 is TGTGCCATCAGTGGGCAGGGGGACACTGAAGCTTTCTTT. This encodes CAISGQGDTEAFF.